This is a list of T cell receptor beta chains from one sample in a study of cytotoxic CD8 clonotypes in ibrutinib-treated CLL. Clones were read by immunoSEQ multiplex PCR, and TCRdb kept only the in-frame ones, dropping some. There are around 140,000 clones in the sample; roughly 85% occur only once, and about 1.9% lies in the top ten. Material: PBMCs, obtained after 24 months of ibrutinib treatment. These receptors came from a human donor with chronic lymphocytic leukemia. CDR3s leave out the opening cysteine and the closing phenylalanine or tryptophan.

j_gene | v_gene | CDR3aa
TRBJ1-5 | TRBV28 | ASSSSTQGPSNQPQH
TRBJ2-2 | TRBV7-2 | ASSYPSALNTGELF
TRBJ2-7 | TRBV4-1 | ASSPPGTGGASYEQY
TRBJ2-5 | TRBV4-3 | ASSPYYRGRGETQY
TRBJ1-5 | TRBV4-1 | ASSQQPTGEQPQH
TRBJ1-2 | TRBV6-1 | ASERAGPGNYGYT
TRBJ1-2 | TRBV5-1 | ASSLEGRHYGYT
TRBJ2-1 | TRBV7-9 | ASSLAYNEQF
TRBJ2-2 | TRBV19 | ASSIAGGGIGELF
TRBJ2-6 | TRBV19 | ASSITRQSGANVLT